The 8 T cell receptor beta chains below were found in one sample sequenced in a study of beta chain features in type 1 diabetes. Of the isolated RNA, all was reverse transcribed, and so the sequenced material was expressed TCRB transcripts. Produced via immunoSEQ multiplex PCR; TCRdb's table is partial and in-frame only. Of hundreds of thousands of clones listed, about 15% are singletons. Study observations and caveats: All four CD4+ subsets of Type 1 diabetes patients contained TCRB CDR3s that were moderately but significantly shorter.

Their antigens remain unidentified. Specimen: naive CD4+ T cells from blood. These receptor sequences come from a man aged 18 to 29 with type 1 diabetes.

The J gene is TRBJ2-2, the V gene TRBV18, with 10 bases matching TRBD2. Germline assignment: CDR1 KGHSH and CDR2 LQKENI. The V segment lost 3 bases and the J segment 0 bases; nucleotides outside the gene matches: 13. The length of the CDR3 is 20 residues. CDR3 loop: CASSPTIAGGTLANTGELFF. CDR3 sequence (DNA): TGTGCCAGCTCACCGACGATAGCGGGGGGCACCCTTGCGAACACCGGGGAGCTGTTTTTT.

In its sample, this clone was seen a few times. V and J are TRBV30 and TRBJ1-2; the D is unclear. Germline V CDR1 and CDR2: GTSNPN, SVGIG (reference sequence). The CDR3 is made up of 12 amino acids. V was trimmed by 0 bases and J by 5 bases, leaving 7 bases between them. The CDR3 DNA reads TGTGCCTGGAGTGTCGGGGAATATGGCTACACCTTC. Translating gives CAWSVGEYGYTF.

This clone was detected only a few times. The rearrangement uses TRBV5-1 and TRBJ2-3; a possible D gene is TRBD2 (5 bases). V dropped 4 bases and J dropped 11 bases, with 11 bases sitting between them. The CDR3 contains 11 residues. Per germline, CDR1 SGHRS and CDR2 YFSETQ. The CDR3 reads CASSANGGQYF. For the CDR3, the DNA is TGCGCCAGCAGCGCAAACGGAGGGCAGTATTTT.

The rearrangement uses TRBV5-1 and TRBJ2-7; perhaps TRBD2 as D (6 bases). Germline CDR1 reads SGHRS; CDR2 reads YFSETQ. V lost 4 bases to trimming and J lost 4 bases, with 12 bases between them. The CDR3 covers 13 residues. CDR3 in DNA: TGCGCCAGCAGCCTGACACGGGGGTACGAGCAGTACTTC. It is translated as CASSLTRGYEQYF.

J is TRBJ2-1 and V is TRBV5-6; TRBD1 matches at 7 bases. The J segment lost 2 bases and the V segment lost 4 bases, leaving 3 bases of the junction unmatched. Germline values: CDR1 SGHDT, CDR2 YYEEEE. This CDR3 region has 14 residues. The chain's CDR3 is CASSTGQTYNEQFF. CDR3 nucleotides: TGTGCCAGCAGCACGGGACAGACCTACAATGAGCAGTTCTTC.

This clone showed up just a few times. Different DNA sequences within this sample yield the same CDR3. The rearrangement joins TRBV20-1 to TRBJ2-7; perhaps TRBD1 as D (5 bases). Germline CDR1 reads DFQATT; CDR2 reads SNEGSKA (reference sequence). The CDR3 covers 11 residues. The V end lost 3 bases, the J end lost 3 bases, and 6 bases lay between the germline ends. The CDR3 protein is CSARDNYEQYF. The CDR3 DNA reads TGCAGTGCTAGGGACAACTACGAGCAGTACTTC.

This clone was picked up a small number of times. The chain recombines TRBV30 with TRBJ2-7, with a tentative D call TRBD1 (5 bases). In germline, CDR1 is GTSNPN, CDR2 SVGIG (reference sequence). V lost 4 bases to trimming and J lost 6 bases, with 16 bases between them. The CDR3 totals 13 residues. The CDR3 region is CAWTASRVREQYF. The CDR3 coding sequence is TGTGCCTGGACCGCGAGCAGGGTCCGCGAGCAGTACTTC.

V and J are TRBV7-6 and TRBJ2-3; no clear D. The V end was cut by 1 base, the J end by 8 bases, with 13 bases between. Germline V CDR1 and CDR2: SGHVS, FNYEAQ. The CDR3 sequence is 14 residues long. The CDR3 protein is CASSLGPSKATQYF. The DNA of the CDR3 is TGTGCCAGCAGCTTAGGTCCTAGTAAGGCTACGCAGTATTTT. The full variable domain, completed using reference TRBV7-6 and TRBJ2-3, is GAGVSQSPRYKVTKRGQDVALRCDPISGHVSLYWYRQALGQGPEFLTYFNYEAQQDKSGLPNDRFSAERPEGSISTLTIQRTEQRDSAMYRCASSLGPSKATQYFGPGTRLTVL.